This T cell receptor (beta chain) was found in a study of T cell changes during pregnancy in multiple sclerosis. Sequencing was performed with immunoSEQ multiplex PCR; in TCRdb, only in-frame clones are kept and a portion is missing. Among tens of thousands of clones listed, around 85% were seen once. V lost 2 bases, J lost 5 bases, and 3 bases stayed unmatched. Germline-derived CDR1 and CDR2 are SEHNR and FQNEAQ (reference sequence). The CDR3 is 13 amino acids. The chain has TRBV7-9 and TRBJ2-7; 7 bases fit TRBD1. Sequenced material: peripheral blood, taken before pregnancy. The TCR was taken from a female donor with multiple sclerosis, enrolled in a pregnancy study. CDR3 in DNA: TGTGCCAGCAGCTTACCAGGGGGACACGAGCAGTACTTC. Protein sequence: CASSLPGGHEQYF.